This TCR beta chain comes out of a study of blood T cell repertoires in COVID-19. The V end was cut by 2 bases, the J end by 5 bases, with 6 bases between. The CDR3 spans 12 residues. Self-reported history from a screening survey and questionnaire set each donor's cohort. This table comes from immunoSEQ multiplex PCR, and its TCRdb copy is limited to in-frame clones, with some not included. The data contain under 200,000 clones, roughly 84% of them singletons. Material for sequencing was PBMCs or T cells enriched from blood (not recorded which). The chain uses TRBV12-3 or TRBV12-4 and TRBJ2-5; D may be TRBD2 (5 bases). This TCR was sampled from a woman in her forties or fifties who had recovered from COVID-19. CDR3 residues: CASSLRGETQYF. CDR3 sequence (DNA): TGTGCCAGCAGTTTACGAGGGGAGACCCAGTACTTC.